A single sample is the source of the 4 T cell receptor beta chains below, sequenced in a study of beta chain features in type 1 diabetes. Study-level points and caveats: In every one of the four CD4+ subsets, TCRB CDR3s were moderately but significantly shorter in Type 1 diabetes patients.

What these receptors recognize is not known. Expressed TCRB transcripts were sequenced because the isolated RNA had all been reverse transcribed beforehand. The data were produced by immunoSEQ multiplex PCR, yet TCRdb's version contains in-frame clones alone and is incomplete. Of about 260,000 clones listed, roughly 24% are singletons. Sequencing was performed on naive CD4+ T cells from blood. Source of these receptors: a woman aged 25 to 45 with type 1 diabetes.

The chain has TRBV7-2 and TRBJ1-2; 8 nucleotides align to TRBD1. The length of the CDR3 is 14 residues. V shed 5 bases, J shed 3 bases, and the junction held 5 bases outside the gene matches. The germline V gene encodes CDR1 SGHTA and CDR2 FQGNSA. The CDR3 here is CASSLIQGDYGYTF. CDR3 DNA: TGTGCCAGCAGCCTGATACAGGGGGACTATGGCTACACCTTC.

A few counts support this clone. The rearrangement links TRBV29-1 to TRBJ2-1; 9 bases are a match to TRBD2. The CDR3 runs 13 residues. With 8 bases clipped from V and 4 bases from J, the junction kept 6 bases outside the gene matches. Germline V gene sequence: CDR1 SQVTM, CDR2 ANQGSEA. The CDR3 spells CSPRLAAYNEQFF. The DNA for the CDR3 is TGCAGCCCCCGACTAGCGGCGTACAATGAGCAGTTCTTC.

V usage is TRBV27 and J usage is TRBJ2-7, with D perhaps TRBD1 (6 bases). The CDR3 runs to 13 residues. V lost 3 bases and J lost 6, with 12 bases in between. From germline, CDR1 is MNHEY and CDR2 SMNVEV (reference sequence). The CDR3 sequence is CASSLGAYGEQYF. The CDR3 DNA reads TGTGCCAGCAGTTTGGGGGCTTACGGCGAGCAGTACTTC.

The chain employs TRBV19 and TRBJ2-1; D is unclear. CDR1 is LNHDA and CDR2 is SQIVND in the germline V gene (reference sequence). The CDR3 is made up of 18 amino acids. Deletions cut 4 bases from V and 4 bases from J, with 23 bases between. CDR3 coding DNA: TGTGCCAGTAGTACCCTCGAGGCCATACCCCAGATTTACAATGAGCAGTTCTTC. It is translated as CASSTLEAIPQIYNEQFF.